The following is a T cell receptor beta chain sequence with its context. The data were taken from a study of blood T cell repertoires in COVID-19. Study as a whole: There were acute and convalescent COVID-19 samples, and they came from the United States, Italy and Spain. PBMCs, B-cell-depleted T cells, or T cells provided the cDNA or gDNA that made up the material.

CDR3 length equals 15 residues. Germline V gives CDR1 LGHNA, CDR2 YSLEER. Trimming took off 0 bases at V and 7 bases at J, with 12 bases between the two ends. The authors' processing: By means of reference gene primer amplification, nucleated cell counts were estimated. Produced via immunoSEQ multiplex PCR; TCRdb's table is partial and in-frame only. The DNA gave D and trimming, while V, J and clone size come from that table. The profile shows 200,000 to 300,000 clones, 70% to 90% of them singletons. The source material was peripheral blood. The genes are TRBV4-3 and TRBJ2-2; perhaps TRBD2 as D (6 bases). The sequence came from a woman between 45 and 65 years old with acute or convalescent COVID-19. The CDR3: CASSQDQWRGGELFF. The CDR3 coding sequence is TGCGCCAGCAGCCAAGATCAGTGGAGGGGCGGGGAGCTGTTTTTT.